This section outlines one T cell receptor beta chain sequence together with its context. Its antigen remains unidentified. The record originates from a study of blood T cells in healthy people across ages. Study results and limitations: Possibly, changes in expanded clonotypes were confounded because donor CMV status was unknown.

The ends were cut back, 6 bases at V and 2 bases at J, with 16 bases in the middle. From germline, CDR1 is SGHTA and CDR2 FQGTGA. This CDR3 is built from 15 residues. PCR was performed a second time for about 7 to 11 cycles using a sample-barcoded 5' primer and a J-beta primer mix. A tag from a template-switch adaptor with 12 random nucleotides marked each cDNA molecule. One entry per CDR3 protein, called by TCRdb with MiXCR from the 5' RACE reads. The sample lists about 800,000 distinct CDR3 sequences; more than 20% were seen once. These same records also appear under a second study, on T cells of mothers and their children.

The clonotype comes from a boy younger than 18 in good health. The chain has TRBV7-3 and TRBJ2-5, with a possible D match to TRBD1 (5 bases). The sequencing input was blood. The CDR3 coding sequence is TGTGCCAGCAGTTGGCAGGGATCTCGGCAAGAGACCCAGTACTTC. Protein sequence: CASSWQGSRQETQYF. Looking up the rest from reference TRBV7-3 and TRBJ2-5 gives the full variable domain: GAGVSQTPSNKVTEKGKYVELRCDPISGHTALYWYRQSLGQGPEFLIYFQGTGAADDSGLPNDRFFAVRPEGSVSTLKIQRTERGDSAVYLCASSWQGSRQETQYFGPGTRLLVL.